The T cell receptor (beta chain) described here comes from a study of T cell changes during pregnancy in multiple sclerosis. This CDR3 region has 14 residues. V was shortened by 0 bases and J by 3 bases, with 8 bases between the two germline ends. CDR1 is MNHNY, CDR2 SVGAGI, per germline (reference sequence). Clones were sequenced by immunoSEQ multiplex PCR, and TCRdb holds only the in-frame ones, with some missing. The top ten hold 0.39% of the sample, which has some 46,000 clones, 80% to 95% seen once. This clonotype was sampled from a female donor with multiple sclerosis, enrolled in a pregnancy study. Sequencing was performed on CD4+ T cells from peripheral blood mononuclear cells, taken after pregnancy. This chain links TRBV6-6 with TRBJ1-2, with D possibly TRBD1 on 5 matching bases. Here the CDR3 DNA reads TGTGCCAGCAGTTACTCCGACAGATACTATGGCTACACCTTC. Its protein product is CASSYSDRYYGYTF.